This section outlines one T cell receptor (beta chain) sequence together with its context. Its antigen is currently unknown. The sample is drawn from a study of cytomegalovirus exposure and HLA in healthy donors. Whole-study findings and limits: DRB1 had the most TCR associations and HLA-C the fewest, a later analysis found, with rates varying by HLA locus.

PCR employed 60 Vbeta and 13 Jbeta primers. TCRdb keeps only in-frame clones here, not all; method: immunoSEQ multiplex PCR. Of 65,000 to 100,000 clones in the sample, over 60% were seen once. CDR1 is SGDLS, CDR2 YYNGEE, per germline. CDR3 length: 15 amino acids. Trimming took 0 bases from V and 3 from J, leaving 12 bases between them. This chain connects TRBV9 to TRBJ2-5, with a possible D match to TRBD1 (5 bases). The specimen sequenced was PBMCs. The source is a female donor in good health and CMV-seronegative. The CDR3 region has the DNA TGTGCCAGCAGCGTAGGTCTGGGCAGGGAAGAGACCCAGTACTTC. Amino acid sequence: CASSVGLGREETQYF.